This is a list of T cell receptor beta chains from one sample in a study of blood T cell repertoires in COVID-19. Produced via immunoSEQ multiplex PCR; TCRdb's table is partial and in-frame only. The data contain some 160,000 clones, approximately 84% of them singletons. Specimen: peripheral blood. These receptors were obtained from a woman of 80 years or more with acute or convalescent COVID-19. Each CDR3 is given with its conserved first and last residue. The D gene is left open where the match is weak. Clone size, where shown, is once, few, many, or a class for clones that have expanded.

size: -
D: TRBD2
V: TRBV10-1
J: TRBJ2-3
CDR3: CASKRTSGRVVATQYF
DNA: TGCGCCAGCAAAAGGACTAGCGGGAGAGTTGTAGCTACGCAGTATTTT

size: -
D: -
V: TRBV6-1
J: TRBJ1-1
CDR3: CASSSNTEAFF
DNA: TGTGCCAGCAGCTCTAACACTGAAGCTTTCTTT

size: -
D: -
V: TRBV27
J: TRBJ1-2
CDR3: CASSQTEFAGNYGYTF
DNA: TGTGCCAGCAGTCAGACTGAGTTTGCGGGTAACTATGGCTACACCTTC

size: few
D: -
V: TRBV19
J: TRBJ1-5
CDR3: CASSVGSGNQPQHF
DNA: TGTGCCAGTAGTGTCGGAAGCGGCAATCAGCCCCAGCATTTT

size: few
D: -
V: TRBV2
J: TRBJ1-2
CDR3: CASSEDRPSGF
DNA: TGTGCCAGCAGTGAAGACCGTCCATCCGGCTTC

size: -
D: TRBD1
V: TRBV20-1
J: TRBJ1-1
CDR3: CSAGIQGKAFF
DNA: TGCAGTGCTGGAATACAGGGGAAAGCTTTCTTT

size: few
D: -
V: TRBV6-1
J: TRBJ1-6
CDR3: CASSGVQGTYNSPLHF
DNA: TGTGCCAGCAGTGGGGTACAGGGAACCTATAATTCACCCCTCCACTTT

size: -
D: TRBD1
V: TRBV6-6
J: TRBJ2-7
CDR3: CASSHGTGGRYEQYF
DNA: TGTGCCAGCAGTCACGGGACAGGGGGCAGATACGAGCAGTACTTC

size: -
D: TRBD1
V: TRBV24-1
J: TRBJ1-2
CDR3: CATSDSRTGGGYTF
DNA: TGTGCCACCAGTGATTCCCGGACAGGGGGTGGCTACACCTTC

size: -
D: TRBD2
V: TRBV29-1
J: TRBJ2-7
CDR3: CSVFAGGPGEQYF
DNA: TGCAGCGTTTTTGCGGGAGGGCCGGGCGAGCAGTACTTC

size: -
D: -
V: TRBV18
J: TRBJ1-2
CDR3: CASAADSTYGYTF
DNA: TGTGCCAGCGCGGCGGACAGCACCTATGGCTACACCTTC

size: -
D: -
V: TRBV7-2
J: TRBJ2-7
CDR3: CASSLAGSYEQYF
DNA: TGTGCCAGCAGCTTGGCCGGGTCCTACGAGCAGTACTTC

size: -
D: -
V: TRBV28
J: TRBJ2-1
CDR3: CASSSPPGDRNEQFF
DNA: TGTGCCAGCAGTTCCCCTCCGGGAGATCGGAATGAGCAGTTCTTC

size: -
D: TRBD2
V: TRBV18
J: TRBJ2-5
CDR3: CASSQGLQETQYF
DNA: TGTGCCAGCTCACAGGGACTACAAGAGACCCAGTACTTC